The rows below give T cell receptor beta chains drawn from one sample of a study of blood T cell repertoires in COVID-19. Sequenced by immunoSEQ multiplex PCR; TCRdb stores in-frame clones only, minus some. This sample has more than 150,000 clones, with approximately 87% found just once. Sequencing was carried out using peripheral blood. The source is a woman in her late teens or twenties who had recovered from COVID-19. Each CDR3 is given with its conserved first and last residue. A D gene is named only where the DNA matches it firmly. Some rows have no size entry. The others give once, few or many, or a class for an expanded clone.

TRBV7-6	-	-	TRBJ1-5	TGTGCCAGCAGCTTAGGGGCTTCTCGATATGGGCAGCCCCAGCATTTT	CASSLGASRYGQPQHF
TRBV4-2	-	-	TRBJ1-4	TGTGCCAGCAGCCAAGATCCGCGTAATGAAAAACTGTTTTTT	CASSQDPRNEKLFF
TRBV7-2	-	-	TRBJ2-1	TGTGCCAGCAGCTTAGCTGGCGGGGGCATCAATGAGCAGTTCTTC	CASSLAGGGINEQFF
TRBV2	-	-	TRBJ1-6	TGTGCCAGCAGTGAAAGAGGTGTTCATTATTCACCCCTCCACTTT	CASSERGVHYSPLHF
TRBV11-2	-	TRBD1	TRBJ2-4	TGTGCCAGCAGCTTAGCCGCCGCGGTGGTGGACAGGGACAAAAACATTCAGTACTTC	CASSLAAAVVDRDKNIQYF
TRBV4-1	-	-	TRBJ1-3	TGCGCCAGCAGCCTAGGAAACACCATATATTTT	CASSLGNTIYF
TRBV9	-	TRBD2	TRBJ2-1	TGTGCCAGCGGTACTAGCGGGGGGGGCGATGAGCAGTTCTTC	CASGTSGGGDEQFF
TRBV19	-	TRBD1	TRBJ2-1	TGTGCCAGTAGTACCTTCCGGGACAGGGGACACAATGAGCAGTTCTTC	CASSTFRDRGHNEQFF
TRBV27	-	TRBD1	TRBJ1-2	TGTGCCAGCAGGGCAGGGGGCGAATTCGTTGGCTACACCTTC	CASRAGGEFVGYTF
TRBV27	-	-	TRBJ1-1	TGTGCCAGCAGAGAGGGCGGAAGGACTGAAGCTTTCTTT	CASREGGRTEAFF
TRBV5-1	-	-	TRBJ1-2	TGCGCCAGCAGCTTGGATGTGGTAGCTAACTATGGCTACACCTTC	CASSLDVVANYGYTF
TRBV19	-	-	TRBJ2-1	TGTGCCAGTAGTATAACCCCCGTTCTTGCGTACAATGAGCAGTTCTTC	CASSITPVLAYNEQFF
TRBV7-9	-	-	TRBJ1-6	TGTGCCAGCAGCCAGGGAGGGAGTACTTCACCCCTCCACTTT	CASSQGGSTSPLHF
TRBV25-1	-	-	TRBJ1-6	TGTGCCAGCAGTGAGGCAGGAGGATCACCCCTCCACTTT	CASSEAGGSPLHF
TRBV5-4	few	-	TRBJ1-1	TGTGCCAGCAGCTTGGAGGGGGAAGCTTTCTTT	CASSLEGEAFF
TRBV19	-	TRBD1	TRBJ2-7	TGTGCCAGTAGCCCAGGACAGGTTCGTCTCTACGAGCAGTACTTC	CASSPGQVRLYEQYF
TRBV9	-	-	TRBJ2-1	TGTGCCAGCAGCGTAGCGGGGGGCGGGGAGCAGTTCTTC	CASSVAGGGEQFF
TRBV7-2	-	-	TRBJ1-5	TGTGCCAGCAGCTTAGTAGGGGATAGCAATCAGCCCCAGCATTTT	CASSLVGDSNQPQHF
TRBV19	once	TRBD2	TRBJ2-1	TGTGCCAGTAGTATAATGACTAGCGGGGGGTTTAGCTCCTACAATGAGCAGTTCTTC	CASSIMTSGGFSSYNEQFF
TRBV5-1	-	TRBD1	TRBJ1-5	TGCGCCAGCAGCTTGTTGCGCCGGGACAGGGAGGGGAATAGCAATCAGCCCCAGCATTTT	CASSLLRRDREGNSNQPQHF
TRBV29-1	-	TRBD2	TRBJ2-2	TGCAGCGTTGTCACGCCGGGAGGTCCCGGGGAGCTGTTTTTT	CSVVTPGGPGELFF
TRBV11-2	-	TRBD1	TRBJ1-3	TGTGCCAGCAGCCCGGGGACAGGGGGAAACACCATATATTTT	CASSPGTGGNTIYF
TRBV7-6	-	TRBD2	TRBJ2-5	TGTGCCAGCACCTTCAGTAGGGTGGCGGGAGGGATACCAGAGACCCAGTACTTC	CASTFSRVAGGIPETQYF
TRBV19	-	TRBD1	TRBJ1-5	TGTGCCAGTAGTATCCGGACAGGGGATAGCAATCAGCCCCAGCATTTT	CASSIRTGDSNQPQHF
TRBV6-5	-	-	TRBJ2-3	TGTGCCAGCAGAGGGGAAACGGAGTCAGATACGCAGTATTTT	CASRGETESDTQYF
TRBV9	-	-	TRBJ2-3	TGTGCCAGCAGCGAGGAGGGAGATACGCAGTATTTT	CASSEEGDTQYF
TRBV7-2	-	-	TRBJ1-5	TGTGCCAGCAGCTTTGGGGCCCTGGGGAGCAATCAGCCCCAGCATTTT	CASSFGALGSNQPQHF
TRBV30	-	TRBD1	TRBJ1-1	TGTGCCTCGACGGACAGGGGGACCGTAAGGGCTGAAGCTTTCTTT	CASTDRGTVRAEAFF
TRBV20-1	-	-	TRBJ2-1	TGCAGTGCTAGAGGAGAACTAAGGCAGTTCTTC	CSARGELRQFF
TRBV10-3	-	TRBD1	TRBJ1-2	TGTGCCATCAGTGAGTCGATGTTTAGCAGGGGGCAGGATGGCTACACCTTC	CAISESMFSRGQDGYTF
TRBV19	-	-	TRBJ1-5	TGTGCCAGTAGTATCTCTAAACAGCTTAGCAATCAGCCCCAGCATTTT	CASSISKQLSNQPQHF
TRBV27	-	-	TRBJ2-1	TGTGCCAGCAGTTTAGAGGCCCCGTACAATGAGCAGTTCTTC	CASSLEAPYNEQFF
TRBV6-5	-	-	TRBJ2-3	TGTGCCAGCAGCCTGACACTGGCAGATACGCAGTATTTT	CASSLTLADTQYF
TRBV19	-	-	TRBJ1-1	TGTGCCAGTAGTATAGGGGGGGGTCTCCGGGCTGAAGCTTTCTTT	CASSIGGGLRAEAFF
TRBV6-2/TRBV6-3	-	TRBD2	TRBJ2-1	TGTGCCAGCAGCCCCCGGGACTACATCTACAATGAGCAGTTCTTC	CASSPRDYIYNEQFF
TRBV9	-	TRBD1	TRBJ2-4	TGTGCCAGCAGCCCCTGGGACAGTCCGCACATTCAGTACTTC	CASSPWDSPHIQYF
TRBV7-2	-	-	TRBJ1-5	TGTGCCAGCAGCTTACCCGACCCGTTTGGCGGGCCTGATCAGCCCCAGCATTTT	CASSLPDPFGGPDQPQHF
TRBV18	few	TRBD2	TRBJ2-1	TGTGCCAGCTCACCACCAACTAGCGGAACTCTCGGTGAGCAGTTCTTC	CASSPPTSGTLGEQFF
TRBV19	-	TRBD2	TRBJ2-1	TGTGCCAGTAGTTTTAGTATGCTAGCGGGAGACAATGAGCAGTTCTTC	CASSFSMLAGDNEQFF
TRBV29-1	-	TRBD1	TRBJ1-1	TGCAGCGTTGTAGGGGGCGAAATGAACACTGAAGCTTTCTTT	CSVVGGEMNTEAFF
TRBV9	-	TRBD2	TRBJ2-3	TGTGCCAGCAGCGTAGTGGCTAGCGGGAGTACAGATACGCAGTATTTT	CASSVVASGSTDTQYF
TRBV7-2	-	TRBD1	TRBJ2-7	TGTGCCAGCAGCCTCATGACAGGGGCCTACGAGCAGTACTTC	CASSLMTGAYEQYF
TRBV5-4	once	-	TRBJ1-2	TGTGCCAGCAGCCGGGCGCAGGGTGGCTATGGCTACACCTTC	CASSRAQGGYGYTF
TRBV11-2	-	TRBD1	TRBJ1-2	TGTGCCAGCAGCACGCCGACAGGGGCGGGTGGCTACACCTTC	CASSTPTGAGGYTF